This T cell receptor (beta chain) was documented in a study of beta chain features in type 1 diabetes (dated by TCRdb to between 2018 and 2020). As for the study more broadly: Patients and healthy donors did not differ in mean age, gender distribution, total cell number or subset yield. A total of 85 million to 140 million sorted cells were examined across all samples, and a strong correlation was observed between cell number per subset and RNA yield. The study compared the TCRB repertoires of sorted circulating CD4+ T cell subsets in recently diagnosed type 1 diabetes patients with those in matched healthy donors. Naive and central memory subsets were obtained from all 30 or so donors, but regulatory and stem cell-like memory subsets were isolated from only 8 patients and 8 healthy donors. The study at large found these results: PCR might favor shorter templates, but patient and control samples were amplified and corrected together, so any skew would affect both groups equally. Because cDNA was sequenced instead of genomic DNA, activated cells with high expression could be over-represented, although the groups did not differ in activation or CD3 levels. Naive, central memory and regulatory TCRB repertoires appeared more similar among patients than among healthy donors. Only small numbers of individuals were included in the HLA sub-analyses, which left unresolved whether HLA type had any influence on TCRB rearrangement. In all four CD4+ subsets, TCRB CDR3 length was moderately but significantly shorter in type 1 diabetes patients. Fewer insertions and more nucleotide deletions at VDJ recombination sites were observed in patients with type 1 diabetes, implying thymic rearrangement abnormalities.

A single peripheral blood draw of roughly 0.11 L on average was collected from each donor into heparinised tubes. Naive, central memory, regulatory and stem cell-like memory CD4+ T cells were sorted on a BD FACSAria II using a panel including CD45RO, CCR7, CD25, CD127, CD95 and CD27. A purity above 98% was achieved for all sorted populations. Right away, PBMCs were isolated by Lymphoprep density gradient centrifugation and were stained directly, with no culture step. So that batch effects would be minimized, each experiment stained and sorted samples in pairs, pairing one healthy donor with one patient. Note on this clone: Its target antigen remains unknown. The sample holds no much larger clone one base away, and base qualities are not on file.

The High Capacity cDNA Reverse Transcription Kit was used to reverse transcribe all of the isolated RNA, meaning that expressed TCRB transcripts were what got sequenced. Naive, central memory and regulatory T cell samples underwent deep immunoSEQ sequencing, averaging around 3.6 million total reads per sample. After sorted cells were lysed in RLT buffer, RNA was extracted with DNase-treated RNeasy Micro or Mini kits, with the choice depending on cell number. To prevent cross-contamination, each cell subset was processed individually, whereas patient and healthy donor samples were processed jointly. The immunoSEQ multiplex PCR was used to amplify TCRB sequences from cDNA, generating 87-bp fragments that spanned the CDR3 region. The amplicons were sequenced using the Illumina HiSeq platform. For the original study's pipeline: Synthetic template baselines were used to correct PCR bias computationally, reads within Hamming distance 2 were collapsed, and singletons that could not be merged were discarded. Reads were aligned against IMGT so that V, D and J genes, CDR3 length and insertions or deletions at six rearrangement sites could be assigned. Within each subset, clonotype counts were normalized to sorted cell number, and only after that were true diversity and Gini coefficients computed with the tcR R package. Repertoire sharing was quantified using the overlap coefficient calculated on TCRB nucleotide sequences. Out-of-frame TCRB sequences from naive cells were analyzed as a proxy for the pre-selection repertoire. TCRdb obtained this table from immuneACCESS and retained in-frame rearrangements with V and J assigned. These tables miss some clones; where compared with another copy, unresolved V genes account for less than half of the shortfall, and the remainder is unexplained. Clone size and the V and J calls come from that table; the DNA yielded D and trimming. The sample has 900,000 or so clones on record, 15% to 20% of them singletons. The top ten clonotypes cover 0.02% to 0.03% of the sample.

After removal of 2 bases from V and 5 bases from J, the junction retains 1 base not matched to a gene. The CDR3, cysteine through phenylalanine, is 14 amino acids long. The entry retains the CDR3 DNA only, 42 bases that are in frame from base 1. The germline V gene supplies CDR1 MNHEY and CDR2 SVGAGI. The sequenced sample consisted of naive CD4+ T cells from blood. The sample's cell subset or site label is to be understood as: true naive CD4+ T cells. The receptor's source is a woman between 18 and 30 years old in good health. The chain is made from TRBV6-5 and TRBJ1-5; 9 nucleotides in the junction match TRBD1. The CDR3 region: CASSYGQGHQPQHF. The DNA sequence follows: TGTGCCAGCAGTTACGGACAGGGGCATCAGCCCCAGCATTTT.